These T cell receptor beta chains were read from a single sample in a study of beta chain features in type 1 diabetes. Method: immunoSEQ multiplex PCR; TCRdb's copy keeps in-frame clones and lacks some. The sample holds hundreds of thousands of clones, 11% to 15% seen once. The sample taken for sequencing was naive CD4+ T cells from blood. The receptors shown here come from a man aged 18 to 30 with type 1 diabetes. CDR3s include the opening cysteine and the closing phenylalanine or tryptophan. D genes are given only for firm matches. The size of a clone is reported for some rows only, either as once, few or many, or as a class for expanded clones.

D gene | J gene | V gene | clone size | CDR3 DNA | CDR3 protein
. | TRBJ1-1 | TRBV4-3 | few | TGCGCCAGCAGCCCCGGTGGCAGGAACACTGAAGCTTTCTTT | CASSPGGRNTEAFF
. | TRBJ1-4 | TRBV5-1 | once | TGCGCCAGCAGCTTGAACTATGAAAAACTGTTTTTT | CASSLNYEKLFF
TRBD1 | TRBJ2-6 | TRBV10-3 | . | TGTGCCATCACCGGACCGGGACAGGGACCCTCTGGGGCCAACGTCCTGACTTTC | CAITGPGQGPSGANVLTF
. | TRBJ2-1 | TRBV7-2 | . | TGTGCCAGCAGCTTAAGGACTGCTAGCTCCTACAATGAGCAGTTCTTC | CASSLRTASSYNEQFF
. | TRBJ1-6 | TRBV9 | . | TGTGCCAGCAGCGTCGGCGGGGAGACCGTCTCCTATAATTCACCCCTCCACTTT | CASSVGGETVSYNSPLHF
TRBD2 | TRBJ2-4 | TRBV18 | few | TGTGCCAGCTCACCCCAGACTAGCGGTCGAGTAAACATTCAGTACTTC | CASSPQTSGRVNIQYF
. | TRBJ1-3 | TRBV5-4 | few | TGTGCCAGCAGCATCGACAGGCCGAGCTCTGGAAACACCATATATTTT | CASSIDRPSSGNTIYF
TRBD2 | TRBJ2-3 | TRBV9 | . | TGTGCCAGCAGCGCGGGGACTAGCGGCGCAGATACGCAGTATTTT | CASSAGTSGADTQYF
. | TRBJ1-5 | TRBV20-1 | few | TGCAGTGCTCGGGAGGGTCAGCCCCAGCATTTT | CSAREGQPQHF
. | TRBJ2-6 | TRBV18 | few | TGTGCCAGCTCACCCGGGCGATCTGGGGCCAACGTCCTGACTTTC | CASSPGRSGANVLTF
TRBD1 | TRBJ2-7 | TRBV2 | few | TGTGCCAGCAGTCGGGACAGGAGCTCCTACGAGCAGTACTTC | CASSRDRSSYEQYF
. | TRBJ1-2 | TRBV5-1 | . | TGCGCCAGCAGCTTGGATACAGGGTCCTATGGCTACACCTTC | CASSLDTGSYGYTF
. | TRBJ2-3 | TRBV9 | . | TGTGCCAGCAGCCAGGAGACGGCCCATACGCAGTATTTT | CASSQETAHTQYF
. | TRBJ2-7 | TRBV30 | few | TGTGCCTGGAGTGCCGGGGCCGTGAGCTCCTACGAGCAGTACTTC | CAWSAGAVSSYEQYF
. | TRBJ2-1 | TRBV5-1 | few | TGCGCCAGCAGCTTGGACGGGCCGGACTACAATGAGCAGTTCTTC | CASSLDGPDYNEQFF
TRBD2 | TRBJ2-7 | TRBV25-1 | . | TGTGCCAGCAGTCAGGGCGGGGGGTATTACGAGCAGTACTTC | CASSQGGGYYEQYF
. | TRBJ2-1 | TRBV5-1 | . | TGCGCCAGCAGCTTGGGGGGGCCTAAACTAAATGAGCAGTTCTTC | CASSLGGPKLNEQFF
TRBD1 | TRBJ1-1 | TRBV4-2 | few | TGTGCCAGCAGCCAAGCTACGGGACAGGGTACCACTGAAGCTTTCTTT | CASSQATGQGTTEAFF
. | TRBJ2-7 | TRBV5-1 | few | TGCGCCAGCAGCTTGGATACCCCCTACGAGCAGTACTTC | CASSLDTPYEQYF
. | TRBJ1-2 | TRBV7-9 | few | TGTGCCAGCAGAAACGAGGGCAGCAACTATGGTGGCTACACCTTC | CASRNEGSNYGGYTF
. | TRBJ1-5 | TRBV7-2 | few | TGTGCCAGCAGCCCCTATTTCAGGGGTCAGCCCCAGCATTTT | CASSPYFRGQPQHF
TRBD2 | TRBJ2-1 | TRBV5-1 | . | TGCGCCAGCAGCTTGGGTCCTAGCGGGGGCGCTGACAATGAGCAGTTCTTC | CASSLGPSGGADNEQFF
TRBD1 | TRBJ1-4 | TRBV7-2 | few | TGTGCCAGCAGCCCCCGGACAGGGGGGAATGAAAAACTGTTTTTT | CASSPRTGGNEKLFF
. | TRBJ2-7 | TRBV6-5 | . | TGTGCCAGCAGTTACTCGTTTACTAATCGTCAGTACTTC | CASSYSFTNRQYF
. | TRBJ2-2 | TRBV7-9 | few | TGTGCCAGCAGCTTAGTTCCAGGGACGACCACCGGGGAGCTGTTTTTT | CASSLVPGTTTGELFF
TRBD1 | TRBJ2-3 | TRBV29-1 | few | TGCAGCGTTGACGACAGGGCAGATACGCAGTATTTT | CSVDDRADTQYF
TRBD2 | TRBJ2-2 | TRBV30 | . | TGTGCCTGGCTAACAGCGGGAGTGTCTGGCGGGGAGCTGTTTTTT | CAWLTAGVSGGELFF
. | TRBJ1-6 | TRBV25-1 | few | TGTGCCAGCACCTCGGACAGTTTTAATTCACCCCTCCACTTT | CASTSDSFNSPLHF
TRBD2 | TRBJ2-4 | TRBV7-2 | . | TGTGCCAGCAGCCTAATTCCAGCGGGAATAAACATTCAGTACTTC | CASSLIPAGINIQYF
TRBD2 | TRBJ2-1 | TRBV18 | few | TGTGCCAGCTCACCGGGACTAGCGGGAGAATGGGCCAATGAGCAGTTCTTC | CASSPGLAGEWANEQFF
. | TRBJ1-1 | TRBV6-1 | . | TGTGCCAGCAGTGTAAGGGAGAACACTGAAGCTTTCTTT | CASSVRENTEAFF
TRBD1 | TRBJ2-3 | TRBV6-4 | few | TGTGCCAGCAGTGGTGGACAGGGATCACAAGATACGCAGTATTTT | CASSGGQGSQDTQYF
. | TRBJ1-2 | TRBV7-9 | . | TGTGCCAGCGTGGGGGGAGATAACTATGGCTACACCTTC | CASVGGDNYGYTF
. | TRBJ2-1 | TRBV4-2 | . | TGTGCCAGCAGCCAAGATCGGCAGGGGACCTACAATGAGCAGTTCTTC | CASSQDRQGTYNEQFF
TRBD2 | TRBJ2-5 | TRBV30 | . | TGTGCCTGGGGACTAGCGGTACAAGAGACCCAGTACTTC | CAWGLAVQETQYF
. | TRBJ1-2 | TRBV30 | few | TGTGCCTGGAGTCAGGCATACTACTATGGCTACACCTTC | CAWSQAYYYGYTF
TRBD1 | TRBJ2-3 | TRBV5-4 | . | TGTGCCAGCAGCTGGGCGGACAGGGGCACAGATACGCAGTATTTT | CASSWADRGTDTQYF
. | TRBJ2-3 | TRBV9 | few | TGTGCCAGCAGCGTAGGACAGCTTTTGACTCAGCACACAGATACGCAGTATTTT | CASSVGQLLTQHTDTQYF
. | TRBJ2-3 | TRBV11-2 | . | TGTGCCAGCAGCCAATACCGGGCCGAGGGGGATACGCAGTATTTT | CASSQYRAEGDTQYF
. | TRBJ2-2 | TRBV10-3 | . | TGTGCCATCCCCAGGAACACCGGGGAGCTGTTTTTT | CAIPRNTGELFF
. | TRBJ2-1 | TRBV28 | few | TGTGCCAGCAGTTTCCCCAGGGACAATGAGCAGTTCTTC | CASSFPRDNEQFF
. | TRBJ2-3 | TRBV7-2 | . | TGTGCCAGCAGCCTGAACGGACTATCCGATACGCAGTATTTT | CASSLNGLSDTQYF
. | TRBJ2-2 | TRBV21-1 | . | TGTGCCAGCAGCGCGGCGGTGTCCTTCGGGGAGCTGTTTTTT | CASSAAVSFGELFF
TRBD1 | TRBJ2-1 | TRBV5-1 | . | TGCGCCAGCAGCTTGCGGACAGGGCGCTCCAATGAGCAGTTCTTC | CASSLRTGRSNEQFF
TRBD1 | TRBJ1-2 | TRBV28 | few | TGTGCCAGCAGCACAGTAGGGACAGGGAAAGATGGCTACACCTTC | CASSTVGTGKDGYTF
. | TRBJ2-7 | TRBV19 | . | TGTGCCAGTAGTATGGGGGTCGCGGGTTCCTACGAGCAGTACTTC | CASSMGVAGSYEQYF
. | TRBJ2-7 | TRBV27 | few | TGTGCCAGTAGACAGACCGGGAGCTCCTACGAGCAGTACTTC | CASRQTGSSYEQYF
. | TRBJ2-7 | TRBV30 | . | TGTGCCTGGAGTGGAGCTTACGAGCAGTACTTC | CAWSGAYEQYF
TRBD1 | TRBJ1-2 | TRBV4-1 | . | TGCGCCAGCAGCCAAGTCCCCACAGGGGCTAACTATGGCTACACCTTC | CASSQVPTGANYGYTF
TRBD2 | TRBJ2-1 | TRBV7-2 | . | TGTGCCAGCAGCTTAGTCGCGGGAGTGCCGTTCTTC | CASSLVAGVPFF
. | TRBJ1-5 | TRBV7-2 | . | TGTGCCAGCAGCTTAGCGACCGGCAGGGGTTTTCAGCCCCAGCATTTT | CASSLATGRGFQPQHF
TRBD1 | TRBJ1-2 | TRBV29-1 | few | TGCAGCGTGGCATTAGGGACAGGGGGCCATGGCTACACCTTC | CSVALGTGGHGYTF
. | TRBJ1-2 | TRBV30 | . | TGTGCCTGGAGTCCACAGGTGGACTATGGCTACACCTTC | CAWSPQVDYGYTF
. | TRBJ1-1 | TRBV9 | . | TGTGCCAGCAGCGTAAGCCAGCGGAACACTGAAGCTTTCTTT | CASSVSQRNTEAFF
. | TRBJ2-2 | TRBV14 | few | TGTGCCAGCAGAATGCAGTACACCGGGGAGCTGTTTTTT | CASRMQYTGELFF
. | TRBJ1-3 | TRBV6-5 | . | TGTGCCAGCAGCCACGGAAACACCATATATTTT | CASSHGNTIYF
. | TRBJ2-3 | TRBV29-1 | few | TGCAGCGTTGCCCGCGGGATGGGAACAGATACGCAGTATTTT | CSVARGMGTDTQYF
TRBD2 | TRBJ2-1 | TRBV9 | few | TGTGCCAGCAGCGTAACTAGCGATTCCTACAATGAGCAGTTCTTC | CASSVTSDSYNEQFF
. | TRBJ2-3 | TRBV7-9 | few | TGTGCCAGCAGCTTAGATGGTCCAGGCCTATGGGCAGATACGCAGTATTTT | CASSLDGPGLWADTQYF
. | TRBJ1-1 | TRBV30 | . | TGTGCCTGGAGCACAGGCACGAACACTGAAGCTTTCTTT | CAWSTGTNTEAFF